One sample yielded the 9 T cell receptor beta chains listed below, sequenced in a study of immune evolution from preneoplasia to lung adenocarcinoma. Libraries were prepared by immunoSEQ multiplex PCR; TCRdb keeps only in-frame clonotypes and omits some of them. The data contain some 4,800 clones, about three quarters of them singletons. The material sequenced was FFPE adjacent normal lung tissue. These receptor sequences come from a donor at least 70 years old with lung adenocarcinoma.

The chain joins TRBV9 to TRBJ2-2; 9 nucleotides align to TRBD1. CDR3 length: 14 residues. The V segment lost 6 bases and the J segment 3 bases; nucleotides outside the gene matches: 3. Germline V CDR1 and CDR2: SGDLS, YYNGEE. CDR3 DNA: TGTGCCAGCACCGGGACAGGGCACACCGGGGAGCTGTTTTTT. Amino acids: CASTGTGHTGELFF.

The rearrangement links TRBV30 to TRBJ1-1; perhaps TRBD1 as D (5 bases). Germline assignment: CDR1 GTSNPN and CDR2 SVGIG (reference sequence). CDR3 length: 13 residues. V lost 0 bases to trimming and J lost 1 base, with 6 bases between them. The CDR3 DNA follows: TGTGCCTGGAGTGTACAGGAGAACACTGAAGCTTTCTTT. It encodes CAWSVQENTEAFF.

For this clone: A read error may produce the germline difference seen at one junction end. The DNA for the CDR3 is TGTGCTAGCAGCTTAAAGGCGGATACTAGCACAGATACGCAGTATTTT. Translated, it gives CASSLKADTSTDTQYF. V gene TRBV7-7 combines with J gene TRBJ2-3; D is uncertain. The CDR3 spans 16 residues. Per the germline V gene, CDR1 is SSHAT and CDR2 is FNYEAQ (reference sequence).

The CDR3 nucleotides are TGCGCCAGCAGGGAAGGACCAACGGGTGAAAAACTGTTTTTT. Translating gives CASREGPTGEKLFF. This sequence joins TRBV5-1 and TRBJ1-4; D is unclear. This CDR3 spans 14 amino acids. The germline V and J ends were trimmed by 5 bases and 7 bases, with 15 bases remaining between them. The germline gives CDR1 SGHRS, CDR2 YFSETQ.

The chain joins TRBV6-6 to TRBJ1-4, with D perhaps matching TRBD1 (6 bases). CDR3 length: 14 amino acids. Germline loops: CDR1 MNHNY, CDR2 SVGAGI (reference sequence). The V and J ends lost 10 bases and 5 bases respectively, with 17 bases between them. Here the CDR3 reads CATQRRTGNEKLFF. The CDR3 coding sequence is TGTGCCACCCAACGGAGAACAGGGAATGAAAAACTGTTTTTT.

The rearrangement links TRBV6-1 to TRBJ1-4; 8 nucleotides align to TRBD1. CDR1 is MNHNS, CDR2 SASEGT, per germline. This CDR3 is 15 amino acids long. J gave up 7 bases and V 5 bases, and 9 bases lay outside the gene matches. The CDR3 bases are TGTGCCAGCAGTCACGGACAGGGCAGGAGTGAAAAACTGTTTTTT. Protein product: CASSHGQGRSEKLFF.

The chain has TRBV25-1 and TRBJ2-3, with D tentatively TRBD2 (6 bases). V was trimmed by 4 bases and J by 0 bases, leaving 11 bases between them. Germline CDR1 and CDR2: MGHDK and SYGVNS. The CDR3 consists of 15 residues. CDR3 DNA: TGTGCCAGCAGTGCCATGGGGACTAGCACAGATACGCAGTATTTT. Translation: CASSAMGTSTDTQYF.

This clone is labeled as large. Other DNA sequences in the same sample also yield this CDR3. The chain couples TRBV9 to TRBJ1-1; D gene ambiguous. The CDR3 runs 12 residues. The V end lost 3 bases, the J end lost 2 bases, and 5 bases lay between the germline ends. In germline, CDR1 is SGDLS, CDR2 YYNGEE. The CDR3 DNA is TGTGCCAGCAGCGGCAGTAACACTGAAGCTTTCTTT. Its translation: CASSGSNTEAFF. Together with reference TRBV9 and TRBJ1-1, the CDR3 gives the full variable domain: DSGVTQTPKHLITATGQRVTLRCSPRSGDLSVYWYQQSLDQGLQFLIQYYNGEERAKGNILERFSAQQFPDLHSELNLSSLELGDSALYFCASSGSNTEAFFGQGTRLTVV.

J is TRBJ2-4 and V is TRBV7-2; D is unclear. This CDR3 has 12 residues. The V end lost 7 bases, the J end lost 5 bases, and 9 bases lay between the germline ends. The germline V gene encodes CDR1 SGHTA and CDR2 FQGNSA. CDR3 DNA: TGTGCCAGCACCGGCCCTGAAAACATTCAGTACTTC. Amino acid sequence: CASTGPENIQYF.